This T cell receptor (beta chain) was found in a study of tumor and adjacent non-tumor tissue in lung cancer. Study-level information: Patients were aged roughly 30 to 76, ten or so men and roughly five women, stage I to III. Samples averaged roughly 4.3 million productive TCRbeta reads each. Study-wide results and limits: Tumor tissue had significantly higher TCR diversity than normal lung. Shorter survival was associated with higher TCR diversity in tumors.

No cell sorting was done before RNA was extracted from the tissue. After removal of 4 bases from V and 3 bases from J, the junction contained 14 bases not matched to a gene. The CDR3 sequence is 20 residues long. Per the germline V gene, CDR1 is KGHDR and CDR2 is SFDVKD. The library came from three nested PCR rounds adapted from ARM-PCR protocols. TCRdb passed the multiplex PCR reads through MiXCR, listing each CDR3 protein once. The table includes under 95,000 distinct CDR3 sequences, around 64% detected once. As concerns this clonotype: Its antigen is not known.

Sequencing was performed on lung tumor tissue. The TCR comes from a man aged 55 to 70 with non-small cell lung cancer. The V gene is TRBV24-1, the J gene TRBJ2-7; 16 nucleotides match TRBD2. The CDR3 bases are TGTGCCACCAGTGAGCGGGGACTAGCGGGAGGGTACTCCCGCGACTACGAGCAGTACTTC. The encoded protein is CATSERGLAGGYSRDYEQYF.